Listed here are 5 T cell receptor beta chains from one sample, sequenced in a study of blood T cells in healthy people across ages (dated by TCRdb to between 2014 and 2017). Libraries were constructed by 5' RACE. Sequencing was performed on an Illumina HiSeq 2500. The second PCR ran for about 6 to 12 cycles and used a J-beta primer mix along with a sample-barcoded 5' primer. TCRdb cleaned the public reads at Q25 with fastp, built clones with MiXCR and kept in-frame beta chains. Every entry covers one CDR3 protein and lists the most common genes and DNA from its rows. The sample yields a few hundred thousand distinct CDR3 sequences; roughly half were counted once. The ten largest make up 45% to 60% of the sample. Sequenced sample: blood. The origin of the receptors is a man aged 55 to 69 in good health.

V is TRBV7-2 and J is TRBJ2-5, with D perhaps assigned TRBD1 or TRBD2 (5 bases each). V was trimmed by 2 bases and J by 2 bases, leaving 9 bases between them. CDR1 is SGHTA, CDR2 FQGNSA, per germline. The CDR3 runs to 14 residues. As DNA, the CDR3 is TGTGCCAGCAGCTTACGTGAGGGGCAAGAGACCCAGTACTTC. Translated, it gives CASSLREGQETQYF.

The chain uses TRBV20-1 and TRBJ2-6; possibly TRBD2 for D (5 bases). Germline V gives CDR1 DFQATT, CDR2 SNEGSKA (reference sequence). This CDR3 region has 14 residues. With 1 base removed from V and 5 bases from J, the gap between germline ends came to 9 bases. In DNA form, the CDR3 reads TGCAGTGCTAGAGGCGGGTCTAGGGCCAACGTCCTGACTTTC. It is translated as CSARGGSRANVLTF.

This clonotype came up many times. DNA for the CDR3: TGCGCCAGCCGAACCTCCTTTTCCGCGAACACCGGGGAGCTGTTTTTT. It specifies CASRTSFSANTGELFF. This rearrangement joins TRBV5-1 to TRBJ2-2; unclear D gene. The CDR3 is 16 residues long. Germline V gives CDR1 SGHRS, CDR2 YFSETQ. V lost 7 bases and J 0 bases, leaving 16 bases between the germline ends.

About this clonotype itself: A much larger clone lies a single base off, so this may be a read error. The CDR3 DNA reads TGCGCCAGCAGCCAAGGAGGGGCAAGGTACAATGAGCAGTACTTC. It specifies CASSQGGARYNEQYF. The chain employs TRBV4-3 and TRBJ2-5; either TRBD1 or TRBD2 may fit D (5 bases each). V was trimmed by 1 base and J by 11 bases, leaving 20 bases between them. Germline assignment: CDR1 LGHNA and CDR2 YSLEER. This CDR3 contains 15 residues.

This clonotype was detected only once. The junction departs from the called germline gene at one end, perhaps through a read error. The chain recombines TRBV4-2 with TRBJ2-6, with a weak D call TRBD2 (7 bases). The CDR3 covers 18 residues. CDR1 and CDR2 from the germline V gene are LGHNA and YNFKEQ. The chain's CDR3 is CASSRTGRGASGANVLTF. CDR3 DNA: TGTGCCAGCAGCCGAACGGGACGGGGGGCTTCTGGCGCCAACGTCCTGACTTTC.